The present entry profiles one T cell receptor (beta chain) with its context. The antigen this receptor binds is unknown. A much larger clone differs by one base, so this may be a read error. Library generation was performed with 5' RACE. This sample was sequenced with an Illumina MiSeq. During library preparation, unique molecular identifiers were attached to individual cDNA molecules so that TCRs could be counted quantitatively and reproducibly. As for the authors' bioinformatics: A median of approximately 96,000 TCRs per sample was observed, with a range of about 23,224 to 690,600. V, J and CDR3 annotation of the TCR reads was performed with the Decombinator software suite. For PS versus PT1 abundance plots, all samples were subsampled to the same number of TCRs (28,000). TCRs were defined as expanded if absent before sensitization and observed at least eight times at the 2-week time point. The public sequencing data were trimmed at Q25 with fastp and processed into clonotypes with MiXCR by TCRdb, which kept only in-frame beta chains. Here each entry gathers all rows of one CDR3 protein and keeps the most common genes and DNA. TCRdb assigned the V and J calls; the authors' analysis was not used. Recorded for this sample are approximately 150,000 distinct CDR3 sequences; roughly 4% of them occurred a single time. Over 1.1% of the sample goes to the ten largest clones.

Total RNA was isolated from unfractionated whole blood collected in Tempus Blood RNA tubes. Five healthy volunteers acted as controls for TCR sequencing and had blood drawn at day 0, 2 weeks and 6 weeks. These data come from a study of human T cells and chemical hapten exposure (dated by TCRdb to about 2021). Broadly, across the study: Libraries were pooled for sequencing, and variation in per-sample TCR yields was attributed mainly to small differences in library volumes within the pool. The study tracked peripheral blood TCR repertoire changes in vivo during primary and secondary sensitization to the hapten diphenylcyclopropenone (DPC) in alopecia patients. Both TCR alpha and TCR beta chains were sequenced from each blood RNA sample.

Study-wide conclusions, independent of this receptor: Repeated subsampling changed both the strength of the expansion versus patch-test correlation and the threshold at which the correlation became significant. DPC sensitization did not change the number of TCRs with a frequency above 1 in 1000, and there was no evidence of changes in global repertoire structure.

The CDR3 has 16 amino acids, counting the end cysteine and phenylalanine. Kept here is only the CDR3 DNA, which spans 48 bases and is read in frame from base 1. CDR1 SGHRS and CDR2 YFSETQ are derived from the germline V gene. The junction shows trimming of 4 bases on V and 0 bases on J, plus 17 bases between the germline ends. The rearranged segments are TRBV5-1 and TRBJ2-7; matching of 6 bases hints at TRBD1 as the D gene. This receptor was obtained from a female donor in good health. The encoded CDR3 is CASSTGFVDSSYEQYF. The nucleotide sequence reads TGCGCCAGCAGCACTGGATTTGTGGACAGCTCCTACGAGCAGTACTTC.